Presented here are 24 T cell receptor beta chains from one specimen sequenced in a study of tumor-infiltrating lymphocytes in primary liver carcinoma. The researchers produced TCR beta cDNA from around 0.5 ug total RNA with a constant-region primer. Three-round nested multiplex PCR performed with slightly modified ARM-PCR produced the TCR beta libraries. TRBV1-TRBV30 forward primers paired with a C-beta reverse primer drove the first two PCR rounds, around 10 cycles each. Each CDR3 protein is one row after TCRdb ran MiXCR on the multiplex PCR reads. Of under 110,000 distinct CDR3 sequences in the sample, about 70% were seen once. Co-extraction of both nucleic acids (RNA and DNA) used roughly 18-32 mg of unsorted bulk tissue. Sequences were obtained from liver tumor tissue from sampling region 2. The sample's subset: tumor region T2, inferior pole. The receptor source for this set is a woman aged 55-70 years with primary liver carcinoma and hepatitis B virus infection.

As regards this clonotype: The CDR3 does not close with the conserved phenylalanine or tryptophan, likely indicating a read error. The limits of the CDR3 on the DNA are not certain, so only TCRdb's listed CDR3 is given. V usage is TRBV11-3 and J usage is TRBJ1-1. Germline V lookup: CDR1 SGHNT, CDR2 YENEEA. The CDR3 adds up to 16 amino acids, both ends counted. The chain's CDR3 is CASNLVGEYRNTEASL.

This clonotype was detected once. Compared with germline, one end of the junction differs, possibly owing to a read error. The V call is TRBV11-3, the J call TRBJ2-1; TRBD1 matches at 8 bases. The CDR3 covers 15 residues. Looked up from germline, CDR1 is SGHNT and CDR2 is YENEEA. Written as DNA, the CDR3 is TGTACCAGCAGCCCCGGGGCAGGGGGCAACTACGAGCAGTTCTTC. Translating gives CTSSPGAGGNYEQFF.

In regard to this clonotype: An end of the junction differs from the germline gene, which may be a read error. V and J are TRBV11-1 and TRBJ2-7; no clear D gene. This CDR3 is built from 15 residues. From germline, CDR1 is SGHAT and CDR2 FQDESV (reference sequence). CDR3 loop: CDSSPRTAGVREQYF. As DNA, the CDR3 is TGTGACAGCAGCCCTCGAACAGCAGGAGTACGCGAGCAGTACTTC.

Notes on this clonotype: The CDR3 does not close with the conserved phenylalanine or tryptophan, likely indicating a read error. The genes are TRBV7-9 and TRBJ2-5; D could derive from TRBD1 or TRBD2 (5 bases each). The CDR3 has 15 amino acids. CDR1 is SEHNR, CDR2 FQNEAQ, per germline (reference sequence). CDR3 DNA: TGTACCAGCAGCTTAATAAGGGGAGTCCGAGGGACCCAGTACCTC. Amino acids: CTSSLIRGVRGTQYL.

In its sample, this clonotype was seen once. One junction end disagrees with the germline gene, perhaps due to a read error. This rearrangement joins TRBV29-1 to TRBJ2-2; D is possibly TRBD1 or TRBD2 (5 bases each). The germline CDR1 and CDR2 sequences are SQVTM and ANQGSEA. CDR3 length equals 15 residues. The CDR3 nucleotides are TGTAGCGTATCCGGGGCCGGCGATCGAACCGGGGAGCTGTTTTTT. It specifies CSVSGAGDRTGELFF.

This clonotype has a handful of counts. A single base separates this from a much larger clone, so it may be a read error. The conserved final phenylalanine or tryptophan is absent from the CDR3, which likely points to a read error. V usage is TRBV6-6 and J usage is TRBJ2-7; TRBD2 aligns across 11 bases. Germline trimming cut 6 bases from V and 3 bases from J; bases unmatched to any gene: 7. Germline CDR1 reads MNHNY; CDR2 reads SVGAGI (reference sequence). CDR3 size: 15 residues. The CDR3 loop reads CASRGVLAGDYEQYL. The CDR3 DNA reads TGTGCCAGCAGGGGGGTACTAGCGGGGGACTACGAGCAGTACCTC.

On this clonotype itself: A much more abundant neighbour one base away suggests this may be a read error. CDR3 sequence: CASSSPGLRGLDTQYF. In nucleotides, the CDR3 is TGTGCCAGCAGCTCTCCGGGACTAAGGGGCCTAGATACGCAGTATTTT. The chain has TRBV5-6 and TRBJ2-3, with 7 bases identical to TRBD2. The V gene's germline CDR1 is SGHDT and CDR2 YYEEEE. CDR3 length: 16 residues. Trimming cost V 3 bases and J 5 bases; bases outside gene matches: 12.

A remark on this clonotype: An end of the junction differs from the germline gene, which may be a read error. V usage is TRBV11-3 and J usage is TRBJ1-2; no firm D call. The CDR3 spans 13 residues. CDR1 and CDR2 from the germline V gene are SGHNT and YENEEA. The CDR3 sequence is CASNDRAAYGYTF. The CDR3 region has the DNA TGTGCCAGCAACGACCGGGCCGCCTATGGCTATACCTTC. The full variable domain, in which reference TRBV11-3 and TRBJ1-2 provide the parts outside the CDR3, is EAGVVQSPRYKIIEKKQPVAFWCNPISGHNTLYWYLQNLGQGPELLIRYENEEAVDDSQLPKDRFSAERLKGVDSTLKIQPAELGDSAVYLCASNDRAAYGYTFGSGTRLTVV.

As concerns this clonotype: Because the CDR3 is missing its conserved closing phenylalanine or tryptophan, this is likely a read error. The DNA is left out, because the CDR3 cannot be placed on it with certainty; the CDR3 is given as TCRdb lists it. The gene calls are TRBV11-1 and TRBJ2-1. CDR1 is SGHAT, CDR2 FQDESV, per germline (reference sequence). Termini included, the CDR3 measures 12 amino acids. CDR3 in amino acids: CASSLGPHEWFI.

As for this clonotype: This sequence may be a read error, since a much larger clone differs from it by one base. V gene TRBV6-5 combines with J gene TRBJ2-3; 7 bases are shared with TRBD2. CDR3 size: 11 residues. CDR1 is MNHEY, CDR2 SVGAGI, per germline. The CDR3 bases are TGTGTCAGCGGGAACACAGATACGCAGTATTTT. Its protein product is CVSGNTDTQYF.

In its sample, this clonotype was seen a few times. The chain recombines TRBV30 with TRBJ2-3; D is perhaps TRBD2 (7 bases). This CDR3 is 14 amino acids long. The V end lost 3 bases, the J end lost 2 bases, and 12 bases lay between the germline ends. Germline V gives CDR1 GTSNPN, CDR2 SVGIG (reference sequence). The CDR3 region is CAWRVGGDTDTQYF. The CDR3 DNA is TGTGCCTGGAGAGTAGGGGGGGACACAGATACGCAGTATTTT.

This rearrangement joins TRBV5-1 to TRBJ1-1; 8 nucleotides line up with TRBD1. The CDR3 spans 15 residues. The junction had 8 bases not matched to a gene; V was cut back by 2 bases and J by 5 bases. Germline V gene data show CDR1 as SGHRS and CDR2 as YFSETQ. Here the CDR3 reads CASSFDRGVRTEAFF. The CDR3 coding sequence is TGCGCCAGCAGCTTTGACAGGGGAGTGAGGACTGAAGCTTTCTTT.

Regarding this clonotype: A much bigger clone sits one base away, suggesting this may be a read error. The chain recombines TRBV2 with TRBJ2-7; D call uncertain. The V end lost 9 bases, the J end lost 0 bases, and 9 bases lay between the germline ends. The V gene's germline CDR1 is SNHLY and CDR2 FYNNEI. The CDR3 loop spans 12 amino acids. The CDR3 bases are TGTGCCAGACAAAAGGACTCCTACGAGCAGTACTTC. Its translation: CARQKDSYEQYF.

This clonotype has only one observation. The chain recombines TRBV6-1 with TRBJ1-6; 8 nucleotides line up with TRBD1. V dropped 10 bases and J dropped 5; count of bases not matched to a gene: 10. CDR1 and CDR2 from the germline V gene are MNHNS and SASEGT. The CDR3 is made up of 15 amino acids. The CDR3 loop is CANRIQGVDNSPLHF. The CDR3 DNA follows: TGTGCCAACAGGATACAGGGGGTGGATAATTCACCCCTCCACTTT.

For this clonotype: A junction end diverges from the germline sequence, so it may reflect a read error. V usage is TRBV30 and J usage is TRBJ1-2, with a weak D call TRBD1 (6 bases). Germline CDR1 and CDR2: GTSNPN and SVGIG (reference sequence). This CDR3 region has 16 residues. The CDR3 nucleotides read TGTGCTTGGAGTGTTTCACAGGGAGTCCGCATCTATGGCTACATCTTC. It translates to CAWSVSQGVRIYGYIF.

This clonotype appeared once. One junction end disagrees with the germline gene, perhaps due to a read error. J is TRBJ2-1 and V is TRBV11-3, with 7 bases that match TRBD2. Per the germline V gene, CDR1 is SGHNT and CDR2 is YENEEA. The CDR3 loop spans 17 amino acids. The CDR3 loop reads CVSSLGRGEWGDDEQFF. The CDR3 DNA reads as TGTGTCAGCAGCTTAGGTCGGGGGGAGTGGGGAGACGATGAGCAGTTCTTC. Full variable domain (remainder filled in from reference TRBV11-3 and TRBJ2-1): EAGVVQSPRYKIIEKKQPVAFWCNPISGHNTLYWYLQNLGQGPELLIRYENEEAVDDSQLPKDRFSAERLKGVDSTLKIQPAELGDSAVYLCVSSLGRGEWGDDEQFFGPGTRLTVL.

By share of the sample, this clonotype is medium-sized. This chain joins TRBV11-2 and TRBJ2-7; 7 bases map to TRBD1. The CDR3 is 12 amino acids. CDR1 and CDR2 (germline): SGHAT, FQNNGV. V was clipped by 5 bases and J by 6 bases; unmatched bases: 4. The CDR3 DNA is TGTGCCAGCAGCCAGACAGGGTCCGAGCAGTACTTC. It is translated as CASSQTGSEQYF.

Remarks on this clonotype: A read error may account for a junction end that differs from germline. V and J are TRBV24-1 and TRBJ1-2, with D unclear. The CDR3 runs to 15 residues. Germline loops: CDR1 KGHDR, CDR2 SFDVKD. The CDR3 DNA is TGTGTCACCAGTGACGGGCCTAGGGTCAACTATGGCTACACCTTC. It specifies CVTSDGPRVNYGYTF.

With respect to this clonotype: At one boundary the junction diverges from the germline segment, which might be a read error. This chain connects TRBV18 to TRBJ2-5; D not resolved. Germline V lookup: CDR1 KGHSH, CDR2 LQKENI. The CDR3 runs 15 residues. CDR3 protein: CANSPFGTDQETQYF. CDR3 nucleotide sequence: TGTGCCAACTCACCATTCGGAACAGACCAAGAGACCCAGTACTTC.

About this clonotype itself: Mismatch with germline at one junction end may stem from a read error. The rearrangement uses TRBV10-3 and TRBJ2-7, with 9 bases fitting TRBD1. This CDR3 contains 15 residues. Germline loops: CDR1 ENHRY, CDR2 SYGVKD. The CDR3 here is CAINPGGTGNYQQYF. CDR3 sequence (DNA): TGTGCCATTAACCCTGGGGGGACAGGGAACTACCAGCAGTACTTT.

CDR3 in amino acids: CASSRVVWGSVNEQFF. DNA for the CDR3: TGTGCCAGCAGTAGAGTTGTGTGGGGGAGCGTCAATGAGCAGTTCTTC. The V and J genes are TRBV12-3 or TRBV12-4 and TRBJ2-1; TRBD1 or TRBD2 may be the D gene (5 bases each). The ends were cut back, 5 bases at V and 6 bases at J, with 20 bases in the middle. This CDR3 contains 16 residues.

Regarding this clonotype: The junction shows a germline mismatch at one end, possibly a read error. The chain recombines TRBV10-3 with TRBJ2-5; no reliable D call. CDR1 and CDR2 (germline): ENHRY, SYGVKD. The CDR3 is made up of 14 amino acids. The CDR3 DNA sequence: TGTGGCATCAGTGAGTCGGCAGCCCAAGAGACCCTGTACTTC. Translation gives CGISESAAQETLYF.

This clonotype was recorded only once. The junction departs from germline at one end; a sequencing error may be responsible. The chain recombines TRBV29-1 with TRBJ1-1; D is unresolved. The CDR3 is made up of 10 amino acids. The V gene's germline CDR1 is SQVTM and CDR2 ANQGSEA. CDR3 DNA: TGCGGCGTCGAGGAGGTTGAAGCTTTCTTT. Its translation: CGVEEVEAFF.

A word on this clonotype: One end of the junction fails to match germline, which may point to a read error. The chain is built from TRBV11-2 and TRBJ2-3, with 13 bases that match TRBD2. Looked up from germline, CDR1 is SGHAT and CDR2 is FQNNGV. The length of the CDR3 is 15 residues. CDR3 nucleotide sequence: TGTACCAGCAGCTCGGGACTAGCGGGAACAGTTACGCAGTATTTT. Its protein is CTSSSGLAGTVTQYF.